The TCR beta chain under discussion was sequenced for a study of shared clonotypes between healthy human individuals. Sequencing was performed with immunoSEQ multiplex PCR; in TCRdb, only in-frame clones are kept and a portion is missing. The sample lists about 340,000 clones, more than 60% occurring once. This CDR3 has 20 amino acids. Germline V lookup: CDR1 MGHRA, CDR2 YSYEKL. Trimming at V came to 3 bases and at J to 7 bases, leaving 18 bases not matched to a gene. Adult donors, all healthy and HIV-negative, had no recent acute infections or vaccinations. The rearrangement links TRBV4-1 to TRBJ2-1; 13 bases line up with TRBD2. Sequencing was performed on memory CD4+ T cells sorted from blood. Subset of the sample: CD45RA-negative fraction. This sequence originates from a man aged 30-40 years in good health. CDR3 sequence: CASSHPIGRTSGRRGNEQFF. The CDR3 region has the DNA TGCGCCAGCAGCCATCCCATTGGGAGGACTAGCGGGAGACGTGGTAATGAGCAGTTCTTC.